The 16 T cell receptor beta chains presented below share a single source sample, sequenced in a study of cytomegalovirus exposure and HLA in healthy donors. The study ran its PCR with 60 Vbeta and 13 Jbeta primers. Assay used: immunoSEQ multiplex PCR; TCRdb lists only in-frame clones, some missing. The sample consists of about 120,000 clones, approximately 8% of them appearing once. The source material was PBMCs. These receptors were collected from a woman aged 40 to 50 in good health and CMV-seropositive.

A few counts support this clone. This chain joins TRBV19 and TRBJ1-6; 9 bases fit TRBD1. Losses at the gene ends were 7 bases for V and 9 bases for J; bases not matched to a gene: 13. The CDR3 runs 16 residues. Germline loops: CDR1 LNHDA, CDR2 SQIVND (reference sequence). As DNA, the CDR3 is TGTGCCAGTACTATGTCTGACAGGGGGAGTACTTCACCCCTCCACTTT. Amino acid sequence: CASTMSDRGSTSPLHF.

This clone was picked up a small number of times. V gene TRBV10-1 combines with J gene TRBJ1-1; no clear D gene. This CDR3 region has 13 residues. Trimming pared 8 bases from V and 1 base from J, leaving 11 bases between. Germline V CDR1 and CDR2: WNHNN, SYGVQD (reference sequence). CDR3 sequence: CASGRGRNTEAFF. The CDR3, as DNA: TGCGCCAGCGGGAGAGGAAGGAACACTGAAGCTTTCTTT.

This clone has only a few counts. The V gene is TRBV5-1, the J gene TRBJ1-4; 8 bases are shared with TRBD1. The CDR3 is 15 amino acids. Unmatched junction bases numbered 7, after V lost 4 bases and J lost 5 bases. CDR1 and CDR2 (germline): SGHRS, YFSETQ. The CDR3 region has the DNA TGCGCCAGCAGCCTCCTGGGACAGGAAAATGAAAAACTGTTTTTT. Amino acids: CASSLLGQENEKLFF.

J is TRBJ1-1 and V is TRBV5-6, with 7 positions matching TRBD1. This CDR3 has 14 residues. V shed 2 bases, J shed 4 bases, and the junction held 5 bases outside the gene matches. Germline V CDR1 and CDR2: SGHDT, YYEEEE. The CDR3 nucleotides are TGTGCCAGCAGCTTTACAGGGGCGAGCACTGAAGCTTTCTTT. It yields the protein CASSFTGASTEAFF.

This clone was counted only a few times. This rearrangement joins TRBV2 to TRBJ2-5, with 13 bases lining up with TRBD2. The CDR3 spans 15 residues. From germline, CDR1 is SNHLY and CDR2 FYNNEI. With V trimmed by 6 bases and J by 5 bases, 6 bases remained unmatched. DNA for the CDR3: TGTGCCAGCAGCAAACTAGCGGGGGGGCCGGAGACCCAGTACTTC. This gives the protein CASSKLAGGPETQYF.

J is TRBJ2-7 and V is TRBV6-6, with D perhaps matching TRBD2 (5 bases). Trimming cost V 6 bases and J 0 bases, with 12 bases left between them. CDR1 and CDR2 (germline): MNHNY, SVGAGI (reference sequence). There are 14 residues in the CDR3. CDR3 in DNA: TGTGCCAGCAGGGCTCCCGAGGGCTCCTACGAGCAGTACTTC. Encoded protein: CASRAPEGSYEQYF.

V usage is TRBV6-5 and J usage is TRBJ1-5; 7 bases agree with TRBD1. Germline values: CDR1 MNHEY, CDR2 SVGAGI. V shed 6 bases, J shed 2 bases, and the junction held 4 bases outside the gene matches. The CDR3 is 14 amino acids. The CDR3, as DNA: TGTGCCAGCAGACCCGACAGGGGCAATCAGCCCCAGCATTTT. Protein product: CASRPDRGNQPQHF.

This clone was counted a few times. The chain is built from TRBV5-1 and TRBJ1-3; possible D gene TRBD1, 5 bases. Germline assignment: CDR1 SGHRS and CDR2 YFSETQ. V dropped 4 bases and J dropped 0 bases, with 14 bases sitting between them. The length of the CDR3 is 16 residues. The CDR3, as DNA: TGCGCCAGCAGCAGGGGCTTTTTTAGCTCTGGAAACACCATATATTTT. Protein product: CASSRGFFSSGNTIYF.

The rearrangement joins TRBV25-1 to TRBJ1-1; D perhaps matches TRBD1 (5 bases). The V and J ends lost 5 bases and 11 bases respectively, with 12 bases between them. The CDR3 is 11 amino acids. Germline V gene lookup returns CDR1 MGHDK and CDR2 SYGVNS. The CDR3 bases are TGTGCCAGCAGTTGGGGGGGGAGGGCTTTCTTT. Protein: CASSWGGRAFF.

The CDR3 DNA follows: TGCGCCAGCAGTGAGGGACAGGGAGGGACTGAAGCTTTCTTT. Its protein is CASSEGQGGTEAFF. J is TRBJ1-1 and V is TRBV10-1; TRBD1 matches 8 bases. Germline values: CDR1 WNHNN, CDR2 SYGVQD (reference sequence). Losses at the gene ends were 2 bases for V and 5 bases for J; bases not matched to a gene: 4. This CDR3 spans 14 amino acids.

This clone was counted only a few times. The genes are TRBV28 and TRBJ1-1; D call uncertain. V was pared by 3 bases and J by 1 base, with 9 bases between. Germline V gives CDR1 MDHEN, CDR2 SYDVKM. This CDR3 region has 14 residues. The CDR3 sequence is CASSLITGNTEAFF. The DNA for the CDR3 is TGTGCCAGCAGTTTGATAACTGGGAACACTGAAGCTTTCTTT. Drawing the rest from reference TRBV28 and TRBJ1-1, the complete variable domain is DVKVTQSSRYLVKRTGEKVFLECVQDMDHENMFWYRQDPGLGLRLIYFSYDVKMKEKGDIPEGYSVSREKKERFSLILESASTNQTSMYLCASSLITGNTEAFFGQGTRLTVV.

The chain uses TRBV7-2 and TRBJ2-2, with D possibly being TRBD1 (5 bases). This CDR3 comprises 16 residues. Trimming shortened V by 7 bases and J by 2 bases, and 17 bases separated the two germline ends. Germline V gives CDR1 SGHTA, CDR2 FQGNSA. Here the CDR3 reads CASTPRGGLNTGELFF. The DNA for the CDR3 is TGTGCCAGCACCCCTAGGGGTGGGCTAAACACCGGGGAGCTGTTTTTT. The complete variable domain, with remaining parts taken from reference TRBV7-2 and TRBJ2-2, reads GAGVSQSPSNKVTEKGKDVELRCDPISGHTALYWYRQSLGQGLEFLIYFQGNSAPDKSGLPSDRFSAERTGGSVSTLTIQRTQQEDSAVYLCASTPRGGLNTGELFFGEGSRLTVL.

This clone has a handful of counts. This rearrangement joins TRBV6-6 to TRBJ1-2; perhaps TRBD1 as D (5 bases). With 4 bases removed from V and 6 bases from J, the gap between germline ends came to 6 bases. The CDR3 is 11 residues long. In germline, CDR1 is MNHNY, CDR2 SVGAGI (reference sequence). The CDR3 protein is CASSSRDGYTF. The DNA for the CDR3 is TGTGCCAGCAGTTCCAGGGATGGCTACACCTTC.

The CDR3 nucleotides are TGTGCCAGCAGCTTAGATCAGGTGGGCCACGAGCAGTACTTC. Translated: CASSLDQVGHEQYF. The chain combines TRBV11-2 with TRBJ2-7; the D is unclear. From germline, CDR1 is SGHAT and CDR2 FQNNGV. V gave up 0 bases and J gave up 5 bases, with 11 bases separating them. This CDR3 has 14 residues.

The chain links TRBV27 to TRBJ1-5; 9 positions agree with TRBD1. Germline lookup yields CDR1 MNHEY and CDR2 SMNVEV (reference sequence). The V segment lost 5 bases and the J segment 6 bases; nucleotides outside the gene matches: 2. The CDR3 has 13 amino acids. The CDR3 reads CASSQTGGQPQHF. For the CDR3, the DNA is TGTGCCAGCAGTCAGACAGGGGGTCAGCCCCAGCATTTT.

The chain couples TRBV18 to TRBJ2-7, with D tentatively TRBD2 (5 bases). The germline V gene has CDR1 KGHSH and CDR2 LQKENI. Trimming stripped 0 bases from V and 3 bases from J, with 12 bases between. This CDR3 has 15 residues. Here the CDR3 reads CASSPPGSADYEQYF. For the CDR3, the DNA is TGTGCCAGCTCACCACCGGGTAGCGCCGACTACGAGCAGTACTTC. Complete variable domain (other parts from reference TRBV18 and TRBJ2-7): NAGVMQNPRHLVRRRGQEARLRCSPMKGHSHVYWYRQLPEEGLKFMVYLQKENIIDESGMPKERFSAEFPKEGPSILRIQQVVRGDSAAYFCASSPPGSADYEQYFGPGTRLTVT.